This T cell receptor (beta chain) was sequenced for a study of T cell repertoires in cytomegalovirus infection (dated by TCRdb to 2018 to 2020). Regarding the complete study: Donor HLA type was relevant to the analysis, as public TCR beta signatures indicated carriage of CMV infection together with the matching HLA type.

Sequencing used an Illumina HiSeq 1500. Clones were called with MiXCR by TCRdb after fastp trimmed the public reads at Q25, and only in-frame beta chains were retained. Entries are consolidated by CDR3 protein sequence, retaining the most common genes and DNA. The sample table contains over 250,000 distinct CDR3 sequences; only one count was recorded for roughly 26% of them. The biggest ten clones account for about 15% of the sample. Points the paper makes about the study in general: In both this cohort and an independent cohort of over 350 donors, the cumulative frequency of public TCR beta family members distinguished carriers of CMV infection plus the relevant HLA type. The ex vivo response was dominated by HLA-C-restricted CMV-specific TCR beta clonotypes, and the single most frequent clonotype in two of eight donors was supplied by these HLA-C-restricted clonotypes.

Remarks on this clonotype: Which antigen it targets is not known. There are no base qualities to consult, and no much larger clone falls within one base.

Sequencing used PBMCs. This clonotype was sampled from a human donor in good health (CMV status not recorded). Some clones in this sample may be carry-over from other donors' samples.

The nucleotide sequence reads TGTGCCAGCAGATCTTACCCGGGACTAGCGAGGAAGTTCTTC. Its amino acids are CASRSYPGLARKFF. The rearrangement combines TRBV6-2 or TRBV6-3 with TRBJ2-1; TRBD2 matches 10 bases in the middle. Including the terminal cysteine and phenylalanine, the CDR3 comprises 14 residues. Only CDR3 DNA is held: 42 bases, read in frame from base 1. The germline V gene supplies CDR1 MNHEY and CDR2 SVGEGT. V ends up 6 bases short and J 14 bases short, with an unmatched junction base count of 13.